The clone carrying this T cell receptor (beta chain) was found a few times. This specimen comes from a study of blood T cells in healthy people across ages. With a J-beta primer mix and a sample-barcoded 5' primer, a second PCR ran about 7 to 12 cycles. One entry per CDR3 protein results from TCRdb running MiXCR on the 5' RACE reads. Counted here are 1.5 million to 2 million distinct CDR3 sequences, 35% to 50% occurring once; the ten biggest clones make up around 23%. The sequence derives from a human donor in good health. Sequencing used blood.

CDR3 DNA sequence: TGTGCCAGTAGCCCCTTTGGGGGGAATCAGCCCCAGCATTTT. Translated, it gives CASSPFGGNQPQHF. The chain joins TRBV19 to TRBJ1-5; D may be TRBD1 (5 bases). The CDR3 extends over 14 amino acids. Trimming pared 6 bases from V and 4 bases from J, leaving 13 bases between. From germline, CDR1 is LNHDA and CDR2 SQIVND (reference sequence).